One sample yielded the 16 T cell receptor beta chains listed below, sequenced in a study of long-term antiretroviral therapy in people with HIV. The libraries were made with immunoSEQ v3.0 at survey level. Only in-frame clones appear in the TCRdb table, and some are missing; sequencing was by immunoSEQ multiplex PCR. This table has some 18,000 clones, 75% to 85% appearing once. Sequenced material: unsorted PBMCs, taken 0.1 years before starting antiretroviral therapy. The receptors derive from a man aged 18 to 30 with HIV.

This clone was observed once. The V and J genes are TRBV5-6 and TRBJ2-2; 7 bases agree with TRBD1. Germline CDR1 SGHDT, CDR2 YYEEEE. CDR3 length equals 15 residues. The V and J ends lost 2 bases and 8 bases, in that order; junction bases with no gene match: 9. This CDR3 is CASSFRQGITGELFF. The CDR3 coding sequence is TGTGCCAGCAGCTTCCGACAGGGAATAACGGGGGAGCTGTTTTTT.

The chain couples TRBV28 to TRBJ2-7, with 7 bases identical to TRBD1. After removal of 10 bases from V and 2 bases from J, the junction contained 11 bases not matched to a gene. From germline, CDR1 is MDHEN and CDR2 SYDVKM. CDR3 size: 14 residues. CDR3 region: CATYAPGQTYEQYF. CDR3 sequence (DNA): TGTGCCACTTATGCCCCGGGACAGACCTACGAGCAGTACTTC.

The genes are TRBV27 and TRBJ1-2; D is ambiguous. V shed 8 bases and J shed 2 bases, with 9 bases lying between them. Germline-derived CDR1 and CDR2 are MNHEY and SMNVEV (reference sequence). CDR3 length: 12 amino acids. CDR3 loop: CASARRNYGYTF. For the CDR3, the DNA is TGTGCCAGCGCGAGGCGGAACTATGGCTACACCTTC.

The gene calls are TRBV2 and TRBJ1-1, with D unclear. CDR3 length equals 13 residues. V gave up 6 bases and J gave up 1 base, with 9 bases separating them. From germline, CDR1 is SNHLY and CDR2 FYNNEI. For the CDR3, the DNA is TGTGCCAGCAGGCTAAGCGGGAACACTGAAGCTTTCTTT. As protein: CASRLSGNTEAFF. The full variable domain, in which reference TRBV2 and TRBJ1-1 provide the parts outside the CDR3, is EPEVTQTPSHQVTQMGQEVILRCVPISNHLYFYWYRQILGQKVEFLVSFYNNEISEKSEIFDDQFSVERPDGSNFTLKIRSTKLEDSAMYFCASRLSGNTEAFFGQGTRLTVV.

The V and J genes are TRBV27 and TRBJ2-2; D may match TRBD1 or TRBD2 (5 bases each). The CDR3 runs 15 residues. V gave up 10 bases and J gave up 1 base, with 16 bases separating them. Germline V gene sequence: CDR1 MNHEY, CDR2 SMNVEV (reference sequence). CDR3 loop: CATLGDGENTGELFF. For the CDR3, the DNA is TGTGCCACCTTAGGGGACGGCGAGAACACCGGGGAGCTGTTTTTT.

CDR3 amino acids: CASSIDSGLAGRNEQYF. In DNA, the CDR3 is TGTGCCAGTAGTATAGATAGTGGGCTAGCGGGACGAAACGAGCAGTACTTC. The chain uses TRBV19 and TRBJ2-7; 9 bases map to TRBD2. Germline values: CDR1 LNHDA, CDR2 SQIVND (reference sequence). Germline trimming cut 0 bases from V and 5 bases from J; bases unmatched to any gene: 11. This CDR3 region has 17 residues.

The V and J genes are TRBV28 and TRBJ2-7; a possible D gene is TRBD2 (5 bases). V gave up 6 bases and J gave up 2 bases, with 8 bases separating them. The CDR3 length is 12 residues. Per germline, CDR1 MDHEN and CDR2 SYDVKM. Here the CDR3 reads CASSRDTYEQYF. In DNA, the CDR3 is TGTGCCAGCAGCCGGGATACCTACGAGCAGTACTTC. The full variable domain, with the rest looked up from reference TRBV28 and TRBJ2-7, is DVKVTQSSRYLVKRTGEKVFLECVQDMDHENMFWYRQDPGLGLRLIYFSYDVKMKEKGDIPEGYSVSREKKERFSLILESASTNQTSMYLCASSRDTYEQYFGPGTRLTVT.

This chain connects TRBV19 to TRBJ2-6; 8 nucleotides match TRBD1. This CDR3 is 13 amino acids long. Germline V CDR1 and CDR2: LNHDA, SQIVND (reference sequence). CDR3 sequence: CARTGTGANVLTF. DNA for the CDR3: TGTGCGAGGACAGGGACGGGGGCCAACGTCCTGACTTTC.

The CDR3 reads CASSEQGANEQFF. In DNA form, the CDR3 reads TGTGCCAGCAGTGAGCAGGGGGCAAATGAGCAGTTCTTC. The chain carries TRBV6-1 and TRBJ2-1; 8 bases align to TRBD1. Germline CDR1 is MNHNS and CDR2 is SASEGT. The CDR3 length is 13 residues. The V segment lost 3 bases and the J segment 7 bases; nucleotides outside the gene matches: 2.

The rearrangement links TRBV4-3 to TRBJ2-1; D unclear. The V end was cut by 0 bases, the J end by 2 bases, with 20 bases between. Per germline, CDR1 LGHNA and CDR2 YSLEER. The CDR3 is made up of 19 amino acids. Here the CDR3 DNA reads TGCGCCAGCAGCCAAGAAGGGCGACTCCCCACTCTTCCCTACAATGAGCAGTTCTTC. Its translation: CASSQEGRLPTLPYNEQFF.

The rearrangement uses TRBV7-2 and TRBJ1-1; no clear D. The CDR3 extends over 12 amino acids. Germline lookup yields CDR1 SGHTA and CDR2 FQGNSA. The V end was cut by 3 bases, the J end by 3 bases, with 5 bases between. CDR3 region: CASSFADTEAFF. CDR3 nucleotide sequence: TGTGCCAGCAGCTTTGCCGACACTGAAGCTTTCTTT.

The chain couples TRBV28 to TRBJ1-2; tentative D call: TRBD1 (6 bases). The CDR3 length is 15 residues. Germline lookup yields CDR1 MDHEN and CDR2 SYDVKM. The V gene lost 3 bases and the J gene lost 5 bases, with 16 bases spanning the gap. CDR3 sequence reads: CASSLGGAEWYGYTF. The CDR3 DNA reads TGTGCCAGCAGTTTGGGGGGGGCGGAGTGGTATGGCTACACCTTC.

V usage is TRBV27 and J usage is TRBJ2-7, with 9 bases matching TRBD1. J was trimmed by 5 bases and V by 3 bases; bases with no gene match: 2. The CDR3 spans 13 residues. Germline lookup yields CDR1 MNHEY and CDR2 SMNVEV (reference sequence). The CDR3 loop is CASSFRTGDEQYF. In DNA form, the CDR3 reads TGTGCCAGCAGTTTTAGGACAGGGGACGAGCAGTACTTC.

V usage is TRBV7-3 and J usage is TRBJ2-1; 12 bases line up with TRBD2. Germline CDR1 SGHTA, CDR2 FQGTGA. The trim removed 5 bases at V and 8 bases at J, leaving 4 bases unmatched. CDR3 length: 14 amino acids. CDR3 sequence reads: CASSTSGGSDEQFF. The CDR3 region has the DNA TGTGCCAGCAGCACTAGCGGGGGGTCCGATGAGCAGTTCTTC.

The chain has TRBV9 and TRBJ2-5, with 10 bases fitting TRBD2. Germline CDR1 reads SGDLS; CDR2 reads YYNGEE. The junction had 3 bases not matched to a gene; V was cut back by 2 bases and J by 5 bases. The CDR3 totals 14 residues. The CDR3 DNA reads TGTGCCAGCAGCGTCTCTAGCGGGAGCGAGACCCAGTACTTC. Its protein product is CASSVSSGSETQYF.

This clone has a single count. The chain uses TRBV5-6 and TRBJ1-2, with 8 nucleotides matching TRBD1. The CDR3 extends over 12 amino acids. From germline, CDR1 is SGHDT and CDR2 YYEEEE. V shed 1 base and J 8 bases; nucleotides not matched to a gene: 1. The CDR3 is CASSLTGGGYTF. Here the CDR3 DNA reads TGTGCCAGCAGCTTGACAGGGGGGGGCTACACCTTC.